The present entry profiles one TCR beta chain with its context. Its antigen is unidentified. This sample is part of a study of T cell responses to AZD1222 COVID-19 vaccine. Study-level points and caveats: Regions left unmutated in variants are reportedly the target of nearly half of spike-specific TCRs. Recipients of AZD1222 seropositive at baseline numbered only 5 to 7.

Data came from immunoSEQ multiplex PCR; TCRdb stores just in-frame clones and leaves some out. In the table there are approximately 65,000 clones, more than 70% of which are singletons. V was pared by 0 bases and J by 0 bases, with 5 bases between. CDR1 and CDR2 from the germline V gene are SEHNR and FQNEAQ (reference sequence). The CDR3 has 14 residues. The receptor was isolated from an adult in good health. V usage is TRBV7-9 and J usage is TRBJ2-5; D remains unclear. Sample: peripheral blood, taken on day 0 of AZD1222 vaccination. The CDR3 region has the DNA TGTGCCAGCAGCTTAGCTGGTTACCAAGAGACCCAGTACTTC. It encodes CASSLAGYQETQYF.